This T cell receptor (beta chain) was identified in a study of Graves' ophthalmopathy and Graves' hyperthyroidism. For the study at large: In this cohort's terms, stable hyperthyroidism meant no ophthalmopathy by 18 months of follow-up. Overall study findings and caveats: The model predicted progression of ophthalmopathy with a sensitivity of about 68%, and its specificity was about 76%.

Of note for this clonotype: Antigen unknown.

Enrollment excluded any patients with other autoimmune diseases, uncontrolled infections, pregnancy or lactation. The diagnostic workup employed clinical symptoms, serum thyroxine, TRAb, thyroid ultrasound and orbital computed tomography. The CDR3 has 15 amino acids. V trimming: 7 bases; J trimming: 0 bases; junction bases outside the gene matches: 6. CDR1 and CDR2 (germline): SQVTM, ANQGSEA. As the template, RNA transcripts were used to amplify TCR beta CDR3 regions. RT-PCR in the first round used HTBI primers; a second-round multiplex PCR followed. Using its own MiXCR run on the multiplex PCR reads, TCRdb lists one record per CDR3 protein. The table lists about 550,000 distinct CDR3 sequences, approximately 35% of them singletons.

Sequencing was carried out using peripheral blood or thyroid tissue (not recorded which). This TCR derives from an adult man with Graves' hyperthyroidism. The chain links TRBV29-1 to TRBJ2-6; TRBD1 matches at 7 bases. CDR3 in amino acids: CSAATGTSGANVLTF. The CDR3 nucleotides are TGCAGCGCCGCGACAGGGACCTCTGGGGCCAACGTCCTGACTTTC.